This TCR beta chain emerged from a study of identical twins. Study-wide points: The same donors were not followed; conclusions instead depended on cross-sectional statistical analysis. Because invariant MAIT and iNKT cells could be present, zero-insertion analyses could be partly confounded.

Details on this clonotype: Its cognate antigen is unknown.

TCRdb ran MiXCR on the 5' RACE reads and lists one entry per CDR3 protein. The sample carries approximately 500,000 distinct CDR3 sequences, 20% to 25% recorded once. Germline V gene data show CDR1 as SGHRS and CDR2 as YFSETQ. With 5 bases removed from V and 2 bases from J, the gap between germline ends came to 7 bases. The CDR3 length is 12 residues. This sample also belongs to another study, concerning T cells expressing NK-cell markers. From that second work: Sorted T-cell subsets CD3+CD56+NKG2C+, CD3+CD56+NKG2C- and CD3+CD56-NKG2C+ were TCR beta-sequenced. Researchers report these clonotypes also headed the CD3+CD56-NKG2C+ fraction in several donors.

This TCR was recovered from a woman under 30 in good health. The rearrangement joins TRBV5-1 to TRBJ2-5; the D is unclear. The sequencing sample was made of CD4+ T cells sorted from blood. The CDR3 DNA reads TGCGCCAGCAGTGGACCACAAGAGACCCAGTACTTC. The encoded protein is CASSGPQETQYF. Looking up the rest from reference TRBV5-1 and TRBJ2-5 gives the full variable domain: KAGVTQTPRYLIKTRGQQVTLSCSPISGHRSVSWYQQTPGQGLQFLFEYFSETQRNKGNFPGRFSGRQFSNSRSEMNVSTLELGDSALYLCASSGPQETQYFGPGTRLLVL.